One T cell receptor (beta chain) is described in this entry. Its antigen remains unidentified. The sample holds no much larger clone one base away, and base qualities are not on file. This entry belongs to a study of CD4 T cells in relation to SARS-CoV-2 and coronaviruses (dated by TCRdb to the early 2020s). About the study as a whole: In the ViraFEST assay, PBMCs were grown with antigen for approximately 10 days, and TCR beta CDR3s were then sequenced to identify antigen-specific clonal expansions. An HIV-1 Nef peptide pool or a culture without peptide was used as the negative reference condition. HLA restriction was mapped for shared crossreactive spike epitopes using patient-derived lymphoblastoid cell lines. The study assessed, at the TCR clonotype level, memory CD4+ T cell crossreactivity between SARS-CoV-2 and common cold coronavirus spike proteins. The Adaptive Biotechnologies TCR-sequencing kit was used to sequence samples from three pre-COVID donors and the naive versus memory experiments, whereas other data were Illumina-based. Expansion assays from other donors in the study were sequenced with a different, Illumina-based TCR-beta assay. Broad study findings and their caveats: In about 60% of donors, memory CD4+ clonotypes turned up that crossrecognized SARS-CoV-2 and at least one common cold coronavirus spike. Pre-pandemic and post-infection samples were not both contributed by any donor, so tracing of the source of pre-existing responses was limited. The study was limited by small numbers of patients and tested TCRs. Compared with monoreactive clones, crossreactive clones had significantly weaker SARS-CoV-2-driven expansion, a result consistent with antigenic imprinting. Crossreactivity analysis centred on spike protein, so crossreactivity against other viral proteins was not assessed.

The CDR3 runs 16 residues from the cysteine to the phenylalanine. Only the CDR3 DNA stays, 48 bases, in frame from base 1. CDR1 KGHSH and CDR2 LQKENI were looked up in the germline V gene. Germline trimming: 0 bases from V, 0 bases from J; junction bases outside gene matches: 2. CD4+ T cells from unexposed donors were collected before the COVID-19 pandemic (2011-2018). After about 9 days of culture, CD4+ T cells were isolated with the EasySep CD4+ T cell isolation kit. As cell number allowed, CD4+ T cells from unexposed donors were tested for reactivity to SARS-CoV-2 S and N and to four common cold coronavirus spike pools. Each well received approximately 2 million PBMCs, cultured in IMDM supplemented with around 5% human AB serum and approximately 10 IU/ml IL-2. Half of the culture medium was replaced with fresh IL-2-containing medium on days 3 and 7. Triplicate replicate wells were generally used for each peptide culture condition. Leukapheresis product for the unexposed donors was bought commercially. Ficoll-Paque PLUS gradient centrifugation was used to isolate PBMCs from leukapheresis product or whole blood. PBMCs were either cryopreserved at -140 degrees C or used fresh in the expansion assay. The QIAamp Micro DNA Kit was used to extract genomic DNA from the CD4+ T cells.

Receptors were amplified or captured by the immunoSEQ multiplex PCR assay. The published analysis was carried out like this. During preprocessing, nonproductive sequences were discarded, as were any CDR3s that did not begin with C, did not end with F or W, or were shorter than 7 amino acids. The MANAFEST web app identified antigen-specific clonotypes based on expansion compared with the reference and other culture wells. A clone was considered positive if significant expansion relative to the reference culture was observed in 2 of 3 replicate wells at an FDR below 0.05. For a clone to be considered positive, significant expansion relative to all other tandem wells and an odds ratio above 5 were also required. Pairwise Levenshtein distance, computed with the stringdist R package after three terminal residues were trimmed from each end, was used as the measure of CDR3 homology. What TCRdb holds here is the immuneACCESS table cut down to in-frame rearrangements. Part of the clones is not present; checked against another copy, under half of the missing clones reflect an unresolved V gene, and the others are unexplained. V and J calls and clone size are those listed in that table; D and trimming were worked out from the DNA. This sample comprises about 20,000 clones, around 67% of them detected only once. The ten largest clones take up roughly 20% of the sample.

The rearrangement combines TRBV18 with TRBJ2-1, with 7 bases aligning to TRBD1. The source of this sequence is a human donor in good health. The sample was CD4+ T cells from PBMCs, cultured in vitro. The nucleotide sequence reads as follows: TGTGCCAGCTCACCACCCGGGACAGCCTCCTACAATGAGCAGTTCTTC. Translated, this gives CASSPPGTASYNEQFF.